Listed here are 27 T cell receptor beta chains from one sample, sequenced in a study of cytomegalovirus exposure and HLA in healthy donors. A multiplex PCR was run with 60 Vbeta primers and 13 Jbeta primers. Sequenced by immunoSEQ multiplex PCR; TCRdb stores in-frame clones only, minus some. The table lists over 100,000 clones, approximately 87% of them singletons, with 2.5% to 3% in the top ten. The sequenced sample was PBMCs. These receptors were taken from a man in his forties in good health and CMV-seronegative.

J is TRBJ1-3 and V is TRBV6-5, with D unresolved. Germline CDR1 is MNHEY and CDR2 is SVGAGI. The V end was cut by 0 bases, the J end by 0 bases, with 6 bases between. This CDR3 has 15 amino acids. This CDR3 is CASSYSHTSGNTIYF. The DNA of the CDR3 is TGTGCCAGCAGTTACTCACATACCTCTGGAAACACCATATATTTT.

The table lists this clone with a few counts. The chain links TRBV4-3 to TRBJ2-7; TRBD1 matches 10 bases. Germline trimming cut 2 bases from V and 2 bases from J; bases unmatched to any gene: 6. CDR1 is LGHNA and CDR2 is YSLEER in the germline V gene. The CDR3 is made up of 16 amino acids. This CDR3 is CASSQSGTGETYEQYF. The CDR3, as DNA: TGCGCCAGCAGCCAATCCGGGACAGGGGAAACCTACGAGCAGTACTTC.

The V call is TRBV19, the J call TRBJ2-7; the match to TRBD1 covers 8 bases. The CDR3 is 14 residues long. Germline CDR1 reads LNHDA; CDR2 reads SQIVND (reference sequence). Trimming cost V 6 bases and J 3 bases; bases outside gene matches: 7. The DNA of the CDR3 is TGTGCCAGTAGCCAGGGGGCATTGGTCTACGAGCAGTACTTC. Protein sequence: CASSQGALVYEQYF.

The chain has TRBV12-5 and TRBJ1-3; D not resolved. The CDR3 loop spans 14 amino acids. Germline lookup yields CDR1 LGHNT and CDR2 FRNRAP. Trimming stripped 6 bases from V and 0 bases from J, with 9 bases between. CDR3 nucleotide sequence: TGTGCTAGTGGCCGTATTAACTCTGGAAACACCATATATTTT. Translating gives CASGRINSGNTIYF.

J is TRBJ2-6 and V is TRBV5-1; possibly TRBD1 for D (5 bases). This CDR3 comprises 17 residues. Between the trimmed V and J ends, which lost 0 bases and 1 base, there was a span of 11 bases. Germline V gives CDR1 SGHRS, CDR2 YFSETQ. The CDR3 bases are TGCGCCAGCAGCTTGGGCCCGACAGCTTCTGGGGCCAACGTCCTGACTTTC. It is translated as CASSLGPTASGANVLTF.

This chain links TRBV9 with TRBJ2-1, with 9 bases fitting TRBD2. The V and J ends lost 0 bases and 5 bases, in that order; junction bases with no gene match: 6. Germline V gene data show CDR1 as SGDLS and CDR2 as YYNGEE. This CDR3 has 16 residues. CDR3 DNA: TGTGCCAGCAGCGTAGAGACGGGACTAGCCCACAATGAGCAGTTCTTC. Encoded protein: CASSVETGLAHNEQFF.

This chain links TRBV9 with TRBJ2-3; 11 nucleotides line up with TRBD2. After removal of 5 bases from V and 0 bases from J, the junction contained 5 bases not matched to a gene. The CDR3 consists of 16 residues. CDR1 and CDR2 from the germline V gene are SGDLS and YYNGEE. CDR3 residues: CASSGLAGGSTDTQYF. In DNA form, the CDR3 reads TGTGCCAGCAGTGGATTAGCGGGGGGGAGCACAGATACGCAGTATTTT.

V usage is TRBV19 and J usage is TRBJ2-5, with D hard to call. V was clipped by 1 base and J by 11 bases, with 14 bases between them. Per the germline V gene, CDR1 is LNHDA and CDR2 is SQIVND (reference sequence). The length of the CDR3 is 13 residues. The CDR3 protein is CASSIGQGGEQYF. CDR3 in DNA: TGTGCCAGTAGTATAGGGCAAGGCGGAGAGCAGTACTTC.

The chain links TRBV4-1 to TRBJ2-3; D is perhaps TRBD1 (6 bases). The V end was cut by 4 bases, the J end by 4 bases, with 21 bases between. Per germline, CDR1 MGHRA and CDR2 YSYEKL. CDR3 size: 17 residues. The CDR3 nucleotides are TGCGCCAGCAGCCCTACCGGACGGCAGGGGAGTCCAGATACGCAGTATTTT. Translated: CASSPTGRQGSPDTQYF.

The chain's CDR3 is CASSVVPSSSYEQYF. The CDR3 DNA reads TGTGCCAGCAGCGTAGTCCCAAGTAGCTCCTACGAGCAGTACTTC. V and J are TRBV9 and TRBJ2-5, with D uncertain. Judging by the DNA end, TRBJ2-7 fits better; the J call may be wrong. Germline V lookup: CDR1 SGDLS, CDR2 YYNGEE. This CDR3 region has 15 residues.

The rearrangement joins TRBV9 to TRBJ1-2; possibly TRBD1 for D (5 bases). This CDR3 has 15 amino acids. CDR1 is SGDLS, CDR2 YYNGEE, per germline. Trimming stripped 0 bases from V and 4 bases from J, with 13 bases between. The CDR3 region is CASSVGVGVLYGYTF. The CDR3 region has the DNA TGTGCCAGCAGCGTAGGGGTAGGGGTCCTCTATGGCTACACCTTC. Full variable domain (remainder filled in from reference TRBV9 and TRBJ1-2): DSGVTQTPKHLITATGQRVTLRCSPRSGDLSVYWYQQSLDQGLQFLIQYYNGEERAKGNILERFSAQQFPDLHSELNLSSLELGDSALYFCASSVGVGVLYGYTFGSGTRLTVV.

The rearrangement links TRBV29-1 to TRBJ2-1, with 9 bases aligning to TRBD2. This CDR3 is 14 amino acids long. The germline V gene has CDR1 SQVTM and CDR2 ANQGSEA. The J segment lost 6 bases and the V segment lost 6 bases, leaving 9 bases of the junction unmatched. The CDR3 loop reads CSVASGGRGNEQFF. CDR3 coding DNA: TGCAGCGTCGCAAGCGGGGGGCGGGGCAATGAGCAGTTCTTC.

The chain is built from TRBV5-1 and TRBJ1-1; tentative D call: TRBD1 (5 bases). The germline V gene encodes CDR1 SGHRS and CDR2 YFSETQ. Trimming pared 3 bases from V and 1 base from J, leaving 19 bases between. The CDR3 loop spans 17 amino acids. In DNA, the CDR3 is TGCGCCAGCAGCTCGGTGACAGCCGGGTCAGGGAACACTGAAGCTTTCTTT. It translates to CASSSVTAGSGNTEAFF.

This clone was detected once. The V gene is TRBV7-2, the J gene TRBJ1-6; a weak D match, TRBD1 (6 bases). Trimming removed 0 bases from V and 8 bases from J, with 14 bases in between. The CDR3 is 16 amino acids. The V gene's germline CDR1 is SGHTA and CDR2 FQGNSA. The CDR3 coding sequence is TGTGCCAGCAGCTTAGCGCTCGGCAGGGGTTATTCACCCCTCCACTTT. Translating gives CASSLALGRGYSPLHF.

In its sample, this clone was seen once. J is TRBJ2-1 and V is TRBV7-9; TRBD1 might be the D (6 bases). This CDR3 is 16 amino acids long. Deletions cut 4 bases from V and 2 bases from J, with 15 bases between. Per germline, CDR1 SEHNR and CDR2 FQNEAQ (reference sequence). CDR3 sequence (DNA): TGTGCCAGCAGCTCCTCGAGAGGGACACCCTACAATGAGCAGTTCTTC. This sequence encodes CASSSSRGTPYNEQFF. Full variable domain (rest looked up from reference TRBV7-9 and TRBJ2-1): DTGVSQNPRHKITKRGQNVTFRCDPISEHNRLYWYRQTLGQGPEFLTYFQNEAQLEKSRLLSDRFSAERPKGSFSTLEIQRTEQGDSAMYLCASSSSRGTPYNEQFFGPGTRLTVL.

This clone was seen more than once but under ten times. The V gene is TRBV5-1, the J gene TRBJ2-7, with 7 bases lining up with TRBD2. The germline V gene encodes CDR1 SGHRS and CDR2 YFSETQ. Germline trimming cut 5 bases from V and 2 bases from J; bases unmatched to any gene: 4. The CDR3 loop spans 13 amino acids. Here the CDR3 reads CASRFGTTYEQYF. CDR3 nucleotide sequence: TGCGCCAGCAGGTTCGGGACTACCTACGAGCAGTACTTC.

This clone was picked up one time. The V gene is TRBV5-4, the J gene TRBJ2-2, with 8 bases aligning to TRBD1. The V gene's germline CDR1 is SGHNT and CDR2 YYREEE (reference sequence). V lost 0 bases and J lost 7; bases outside the gene matches: 8. The CDR3 covers 16 residues. The CDR3, as DNA: TGTGCCAGCAGCTTGGGCGGGTACAGGGGGATCGGGGAGCTGTTTTTT. It encodes CASSLGGYRGIGELFF.

Regarding this clone: Mismatch with germline at one junction end may stem from a read error. Additional DNA sequences in this sample encode the identical CDR3. The chain couples TRBV19 to TRBJ1-1; 10 nucleotides agree with TRBD1. Germline CDR1 is LNHDA and CDR2 is SQIVND (reference sequence). The CDR3 is made up of 15 amino acids. This CDR3 is CASPASPDRGTEAFF. As DNA, the CDR3 is TGTGCCAGTCCAGCTAGCCCGGACAGGGGGACTGAGGCTTTCTTT.

V usage is TRBV2 and J usage is TRBJ2-6; perhaps TRBD2 as D (6 bases). V lost 7 bases to trimming and J lost 0 bases, with 19 bases between them. The V gene's germline CDR1 is SNHLY and CDR2 FYNNEI. The CDR3 extends over 18 amino acids. The CDR3 DNA is TGTGCCAGCATCCCACGGCCCGGGGGTGCCTCTGGGGCCAACGTCCTGACTTTC. This encodes CASIPRPGGASGANVLTF.

This rearrangement joins TRBV6-1 to TRBJ1-2; the match to TRBD1 covers 9 bases. V lost 6 bases to trimming and J lost 4 bases; unmatched junction nucleotides: 6. The CDR3 runs 14 residues. Germline values: CDR1 MNHNS, CDR2 SASEGT. CDR3: CASSPWTGAYGYTF. Here the CDR3 DNA reads TGTGCCAGCAGCCCTTGGACAGGGGCCTATGGCTACACCTTC.

This clone occurred once. The CDR3 DNA sequence: TGCAGCGTTGAAAAGGCTAGCGGGGGCACAGATACGCAGTATTTT. Amino acids: CSVEKASGGTDTQYF. The chain has TRBV29-1 and TRBJ2-3; 9 nucleotides line up with TRBD2. Germline CDR1 reads SQVTM; CDR2 reads ANQGSEA. The CDR3 consists of 15 residues. Trimming removed 2 bases from V and 1 base from J; junction bases left unmatched: 4.

This chain joins TRBV10-3 and TRBJ2-5; 8 bases align to TRBD2. The germline gives CDR1 ENHRY, CDR2 SYGVKD. The ends lost 4 bases at V and 4 bases at J; junction bases unmatched: 5. The CDR3 extends over 14 amino acids. The CDR3 here is CAISVGGALETQYF. In DNA form, the CDR3 reads TGTGCCATCAGTGTCGGGGGGGCCCTAGAGACCCAGTACTTC.

This clone was seen a handful of times. V is TRBV10-3 and J is TRBJ1-1, with D unresolved. The CDR3 extends over 14 amino acids. Trimming shortened V by 3 bases and J by 5 bases, and 13 bases separated the two germline ends. CDR1 ENHRY and CDR2 SYGVKD come from the germline V gene. The CDR3 loop is CAISEWSEGTEAFF. The CDR3 bases are TGTGCCATCAGTGAATGGTCTGAGGGAACTGAAGCTTTCTTT.

V usage is TRBV7-9 and J usage is TRBJ1-3; 7 bases match TRBD1. The V gene end was trimmed by 3 bases and the J gene end by 1 base; junction bases not matched to a gene: 9. This CDR3 has 17 residues. Germline V gene lookup returns CDR1 SEHNR and CDR2 FQNEAQ (reference sequence). The CDR3 sequence: CASSFLQGLRSGNTIYF. CDR3 nucleotide sequence: TGTGCCAGCAGCTTCCTACAGGGGCTCCGTTCTGGAAACACCATATATTTT.

The chain joins TRBV10-3 to TRBJ1-1; D uncertain. The germline V and J ends were trimmed by 9 bases and 0 bases, with 11 bases remaining between them. CDR3 length: 13 amino acids. Germline-derived CDR1 and CDR2 are ENHRY and SYGVKD. In DNA form, the CDR3 reads TGTGCCATAACCGGAGCCTTGAACACTGAAGCTTTCTTT. This gives the protein CAITGALNTEAFF.

V usage is TRBV6-4 and J usage is TRBJ2-2; TRBD2 agrees at 7 bases. The CDR3 has 14 residues. V shed 7 bases, J shed 6 bases, and the junction held 8 bases outside the gene matches. Germline loops: CDR1 MRHNA, CDR2 SNTAGT. The CDR3 here is CASTPTGGAGELFF. The CDR3 bases are TGTGCCAGCACCCCTACTGGGGGGGCCGGGGAGCTGTTTTTT.

The gene calls are TRBV4-1 and TRBJ2-7; 8 positions match TRBD1. Germline lookup yields CDR1 MGHRA and CDR2 YSYEKL. This CDR3 is built from 15 residues. The V segment lost 4 bases and the J segment 7 bases; nucleotides outside the gene matches: 12. CDR3 DNA: TGCGCCAGCAGCCGACTACAGGGGGGAAGGAGTGAGCAGTACTTC. Its translation: CASSRLQGGRSEQYF.